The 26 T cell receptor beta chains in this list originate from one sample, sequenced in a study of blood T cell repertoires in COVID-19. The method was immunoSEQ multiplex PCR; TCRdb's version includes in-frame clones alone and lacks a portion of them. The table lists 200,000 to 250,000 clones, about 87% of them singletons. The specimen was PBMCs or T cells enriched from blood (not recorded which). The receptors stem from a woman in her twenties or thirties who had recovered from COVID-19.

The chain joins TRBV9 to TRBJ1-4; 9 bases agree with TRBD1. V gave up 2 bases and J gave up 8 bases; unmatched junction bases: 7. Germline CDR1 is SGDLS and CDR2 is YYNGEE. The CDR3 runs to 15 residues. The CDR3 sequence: CASSVGTGTREKLFF. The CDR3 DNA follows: TGTGCCAGCAGCGTCGGGACAGGGACACGGGAAAAACTGTTTTTT.

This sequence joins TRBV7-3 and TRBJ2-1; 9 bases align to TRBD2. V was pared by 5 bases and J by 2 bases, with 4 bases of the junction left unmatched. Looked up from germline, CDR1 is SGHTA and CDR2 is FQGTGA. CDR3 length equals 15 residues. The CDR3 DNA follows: TGTGCCAGCAGCCTAAGCGGGGGGCCCTACAATGAGCAGTTCTTC. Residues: CASSLSGGPYNEQFF.

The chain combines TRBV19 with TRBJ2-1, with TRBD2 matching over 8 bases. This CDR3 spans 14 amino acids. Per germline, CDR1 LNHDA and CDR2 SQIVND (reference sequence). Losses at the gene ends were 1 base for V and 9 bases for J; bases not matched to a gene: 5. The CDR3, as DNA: TGTGCCAGTAGTATAGCGGAGCGGGGGAGTGAGCAGTTCTTC. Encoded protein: CASSIAERGSEQFF.

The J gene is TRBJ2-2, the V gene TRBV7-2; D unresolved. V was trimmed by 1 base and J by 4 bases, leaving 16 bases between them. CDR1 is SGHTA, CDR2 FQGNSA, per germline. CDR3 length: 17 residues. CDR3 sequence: CASSLDLLGWSTGELFF. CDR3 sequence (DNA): TGTGCCAGCAGCTTAGATTTGTTGGGTTGGAGCACCGGGGAGCTGTTTTTT.

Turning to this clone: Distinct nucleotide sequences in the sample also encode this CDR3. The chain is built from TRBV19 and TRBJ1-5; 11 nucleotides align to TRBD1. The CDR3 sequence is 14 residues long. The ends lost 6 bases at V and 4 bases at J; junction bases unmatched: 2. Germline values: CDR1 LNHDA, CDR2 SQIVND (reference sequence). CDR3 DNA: TGTGCCAGTAGCGGGACAGGGGGGAATCAGCCCCAGCATTTT. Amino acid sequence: CASSGTGGNQPQHF.

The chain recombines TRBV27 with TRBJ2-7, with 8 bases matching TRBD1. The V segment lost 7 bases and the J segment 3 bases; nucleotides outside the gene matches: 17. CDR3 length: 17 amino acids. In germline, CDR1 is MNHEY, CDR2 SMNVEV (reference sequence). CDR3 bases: TGTGCCAGCACCCCCTCTTTGACAGGGGCATCGGTCTACGAGCAGTACTTC. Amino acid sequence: CASTPSLTGASVYEQYF.

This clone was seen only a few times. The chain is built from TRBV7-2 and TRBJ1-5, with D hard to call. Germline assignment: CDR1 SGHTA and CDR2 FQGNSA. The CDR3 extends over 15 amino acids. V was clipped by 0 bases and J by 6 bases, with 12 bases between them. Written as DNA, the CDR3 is TGTGCCAGCAGCTTAGCGCATCGGAGTGGTCAGCCCCAGCATTTT. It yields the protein CASSLAHRSGQPQHF.

The CDR3 region is CASSEVGVPGNTIYF. The CDR3 DNA reads TGTGCCAGCAGTGAAGTCGGGGTCCCTGGAAACACCATATATTTT. The chain joins TRBV2 to TRBJ1-3; D is ambiguous. The CDR3 spans 15 residues. The V and J ends lost 1 base and 2 bases respectively, with 9 bases between them. Germline CDR1 SNHLY, CDR2 FYNNEI.

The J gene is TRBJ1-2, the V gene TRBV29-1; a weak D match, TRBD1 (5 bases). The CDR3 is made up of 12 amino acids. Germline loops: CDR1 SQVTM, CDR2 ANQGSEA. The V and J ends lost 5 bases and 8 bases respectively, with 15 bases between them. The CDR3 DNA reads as TGCAGCGTTCCCGGCAGGGTGGAGGGCTACACCTTC. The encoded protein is CSVPGRVEGYTF.

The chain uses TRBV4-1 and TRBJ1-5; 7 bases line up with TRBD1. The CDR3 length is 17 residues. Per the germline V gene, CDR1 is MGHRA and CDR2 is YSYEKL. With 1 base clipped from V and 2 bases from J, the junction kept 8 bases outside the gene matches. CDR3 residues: CASSQGVGTAGNQPQHF. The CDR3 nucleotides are TGCGCCAGCAGCCAAGGTGTGGGGACAGCGGGCAATCAGCCCCAGCATTTT.

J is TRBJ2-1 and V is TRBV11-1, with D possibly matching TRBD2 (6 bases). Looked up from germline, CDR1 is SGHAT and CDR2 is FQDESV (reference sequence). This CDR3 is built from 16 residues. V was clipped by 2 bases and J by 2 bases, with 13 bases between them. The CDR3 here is CASSLSGRGAYNEQFF. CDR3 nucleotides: TGTGCCAGCAGCTTATCGGGGCGCGGGGCCTACAATGAGCAGTTCTTC.

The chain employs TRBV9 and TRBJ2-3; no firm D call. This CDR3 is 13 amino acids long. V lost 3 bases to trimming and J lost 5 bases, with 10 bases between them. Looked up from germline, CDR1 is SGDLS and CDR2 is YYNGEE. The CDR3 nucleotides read TGTGCCAGCAGCGCTGCAGGTATAGATACGCAGTATTTT. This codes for CASSAAGIDTQYF.

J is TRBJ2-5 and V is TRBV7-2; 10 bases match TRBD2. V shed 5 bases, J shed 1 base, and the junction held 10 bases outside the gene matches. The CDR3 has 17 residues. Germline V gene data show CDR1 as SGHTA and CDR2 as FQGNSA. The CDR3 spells CASSALQLAGSQETQYF. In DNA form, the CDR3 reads TGTGCCAGCAGCGCCCTACAACTAGCGGGGTCCCAAGAGACCCAGTACTTC.

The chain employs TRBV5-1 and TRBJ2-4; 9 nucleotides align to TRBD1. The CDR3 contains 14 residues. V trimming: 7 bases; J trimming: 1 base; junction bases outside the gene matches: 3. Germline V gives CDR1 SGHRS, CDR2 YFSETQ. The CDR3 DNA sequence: TGCGCCAGCCGGGACAGGGAGGCCAAAAACATTCAGTACTTC. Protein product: CASRDREAKNIQYF.

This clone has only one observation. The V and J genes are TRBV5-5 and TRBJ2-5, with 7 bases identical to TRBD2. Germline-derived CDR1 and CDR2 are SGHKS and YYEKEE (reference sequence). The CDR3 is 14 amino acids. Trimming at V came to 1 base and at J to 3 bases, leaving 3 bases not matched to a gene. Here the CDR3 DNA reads TGTGCCAGCAGCTTGTTGGCGGGGGAAGAGACCCAGTACTTC. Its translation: CASSLLAGEETQYF. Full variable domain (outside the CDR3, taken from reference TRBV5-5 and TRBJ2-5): DAGVTQSPTHLIKTRGQQVTLRCSPISGHKSVSWYQQVLGQGPQFIFQYYEKEERGRGNFPDRFSARQFPNYSSELNVNALLLGDSALYLCASSLLAGEETQYFGPGTRLLVL.

The CDR3 coding sequence is TGTGCCATCAGTGGCTCGGACGAGCAGTACTTC. Amino acids: CAISGSDEQYF. The chain is built from TRBV10-3 and TRBJ2-7; D unresolved. Germline V gene data show CDR1 as ENHRY and CDR2 as SYGVKD. CDR3 length: 11 amino acids. V was clipped by 4 bases and J by 5 bases, with 6 bases between them.

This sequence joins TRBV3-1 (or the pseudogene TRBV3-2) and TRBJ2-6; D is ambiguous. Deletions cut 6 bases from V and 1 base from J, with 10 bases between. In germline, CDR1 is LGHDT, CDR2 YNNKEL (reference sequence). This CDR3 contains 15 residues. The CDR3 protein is CASREARSGANVLTF. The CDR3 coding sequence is TGTGCCAGCAGAGAGGCTAGGTCTGGGGCCAACGTCCTGACTTTC.

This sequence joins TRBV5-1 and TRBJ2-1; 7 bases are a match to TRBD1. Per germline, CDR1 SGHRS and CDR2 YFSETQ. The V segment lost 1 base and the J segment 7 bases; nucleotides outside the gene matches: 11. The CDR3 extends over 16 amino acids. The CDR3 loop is CASSLTGTDLWNEQFF. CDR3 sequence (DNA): TGCGCCAGCAGCTTGACCGGGACAGACCTTTGGAATGAGCAGTTCTTC.

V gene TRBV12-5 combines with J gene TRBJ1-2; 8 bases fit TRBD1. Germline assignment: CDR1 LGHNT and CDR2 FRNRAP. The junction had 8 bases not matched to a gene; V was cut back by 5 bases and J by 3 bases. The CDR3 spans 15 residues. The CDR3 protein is CASGLGTGNHYGYTF. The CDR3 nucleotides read TGTGCTAGTGGTCTGGGGACAGGAAACCACTATGGCTACACCTTC.

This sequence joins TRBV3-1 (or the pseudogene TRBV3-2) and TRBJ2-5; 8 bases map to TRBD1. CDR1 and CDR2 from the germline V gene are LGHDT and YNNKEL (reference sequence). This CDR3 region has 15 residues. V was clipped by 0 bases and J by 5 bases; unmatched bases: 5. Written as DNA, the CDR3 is TGTGCCAGCAGCCAAGATCGGACAGGGTTTGAGACCCAGTACTTC. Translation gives CASSQDRTGFETQYF.

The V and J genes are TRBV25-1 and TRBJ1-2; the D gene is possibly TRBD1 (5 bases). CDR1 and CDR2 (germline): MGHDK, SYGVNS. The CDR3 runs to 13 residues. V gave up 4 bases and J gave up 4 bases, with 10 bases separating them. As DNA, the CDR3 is TGTGCCAGCAGTGCCGGACATGGCTATGGCTACACCTTC. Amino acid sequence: CASSAGHGYGYTF.

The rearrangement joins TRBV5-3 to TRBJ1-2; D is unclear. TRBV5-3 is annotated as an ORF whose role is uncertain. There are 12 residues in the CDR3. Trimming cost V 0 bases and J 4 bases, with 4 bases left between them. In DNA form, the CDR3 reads TGTGCCAGAAGCTTGGCCAGCTATGGCTACACCTTC. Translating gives CARSLASYGYTF.

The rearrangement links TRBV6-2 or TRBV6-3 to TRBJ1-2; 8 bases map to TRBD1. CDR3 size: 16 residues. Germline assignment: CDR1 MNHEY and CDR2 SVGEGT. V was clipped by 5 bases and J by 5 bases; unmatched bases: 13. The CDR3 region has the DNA TGTGCCAGCAGTGCTGGACAGGGAAGAAGGGATTATGGCTACACCTTC. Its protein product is CASSAGQGRRDYGYTF.

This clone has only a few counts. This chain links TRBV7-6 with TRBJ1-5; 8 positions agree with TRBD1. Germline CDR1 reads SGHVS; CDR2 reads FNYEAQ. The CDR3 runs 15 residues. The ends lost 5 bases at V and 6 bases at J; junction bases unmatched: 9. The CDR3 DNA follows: TGTGCCAGCAGCCAACGACAGGGGAAGGGTCAGCCCCAGCATTTT. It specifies CASSQRQGKGQPQHF.

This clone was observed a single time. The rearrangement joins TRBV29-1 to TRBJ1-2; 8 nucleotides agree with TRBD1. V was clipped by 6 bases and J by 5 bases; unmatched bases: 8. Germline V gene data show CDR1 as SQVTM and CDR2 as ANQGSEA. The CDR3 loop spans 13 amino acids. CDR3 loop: CSVEDRDAYGYTF. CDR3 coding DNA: TGCAGCGTCGAGGACAGGGACGCGTATGGCTACACCTTC.

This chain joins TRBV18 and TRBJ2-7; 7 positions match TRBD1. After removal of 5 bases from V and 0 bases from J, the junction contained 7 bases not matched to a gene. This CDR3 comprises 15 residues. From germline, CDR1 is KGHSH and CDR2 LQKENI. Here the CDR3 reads CASSTGQVISYEQYF. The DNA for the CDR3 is TGTGCCAGCTCAACCGGACAGGTGATCTCCTACGAGCAGTACTTC.